One and the same sample provided the 6 T cell receptor beta chains below, sequenced in a study of T-cell memory formation after mild COVID-19 (dated by TCRdb to 2020 to 2023). The library was produced with 5' RACE. Sequencing was performed on an Illumina NovaSeq 6000. TCRdb reprocessing: public reads trimmed at Q25 with fastp, clones called with MiXCR, in-frame beta chains kept. When rows share a CDR3 protein, they turn into one entry using the most common DNA and genes. This sample is represented by about 470,000 distinct CDR3 sequences; about 23% of them were singletons. Roughly an eighth of the sample goes to the ten largest clones. What was sequenced was PBMCs or a T cell subset sorted from them (not recorded which). The source of these receptors is an adult woman who had mild COVID-19 (a few samples of this study predate the infection). The sample titles of this study are shuffled in the database, so cell type and time point are left out; the donor was told from shared clones.

This clonotype was detected only a few times. The V and J genes are TRBV6-5 and TRBJ2-3; TRBD2 matches 9 bases. V lost 6 bases and J lost 0; bases outside the gene matches: 7. The CDR3 is 16 residues long. Per the germline V gene, CDR1 is MNHEY and CDR2 is SVGAGI. CDR3 sequence reads: CASRPLAGTSTDTQYF. CDR3 nucleotide sequence: TGTGCCAGCAGACCTCTAGCGGGGACTAGCACAGATACGCAGTATTTT.

This clonotype was picked up a small number of times. The chain couples TRBV12-5 to TRBJ2-1; D is uncertain. CDR1 and CDR2 (germline): LGHNT, FRNRAP. The CDR3 extends over 13 amino acids. V lost 3 bases to trimming and J lost 7 bases, with 10 bases between them. In nucleotides, the CDR3 is TGTGCTAGTGGTTTAACTCGAGTAAATGAGCAGTTCTTC. It is translated as CASGLTRVNEQFF.

This clonotype was seen repeatedly, ten times or more. The V gene is TRBV12-3 or TRBV12-4, the J gene TRBJ2-7; 10 positions agree with TRBD1. The CDR3 spans 14 residues. Losses at the gene ends were 3 bases for V and 3 bases for J; bases not matched to a gene: 2. CDR3 nucleotides: TGTGCCAGCAGTTTTGGACAGGGGGGCTACGAGCAGTACTTC. Translation gives CASSFGQGGYEQYF.

The rearrangement uses TRBV6-5 and TRBJ1-5; D gene uncertain. Trimming stripped 2 bases from V and 2 bases from J, with 7 bases between. CDR3 length: 14 amino acids. Germline V gene lookup returns CDR1 MNHEY and CDR2 SVGAGI. CDR3 nucleotides: TGTGCCAGCAGTTACGCGGGTGGCAATCAGCCCCAGCATTTT. Amino acids: CASSYAGGNQPQHF.

The chain recombines TRBV20-1 with TRBJ2-1; 9 nucleotides align to TRBD2. Per the germline V gene, CDR1 is DFQATT and CDR2 is SNEGSKA (reference sequence). The V and J ends lost 0 bases and 3 bases, in that order; junction bases with no gene match: 3. This CDR3 is built from 15 residues. CDR3 in DNA: TGCAGTGCTAGAGATCGGCGGGGGGGCTACAATGAGCAGTTCTTC. Translating gives CSARDRRGGYNEQFF.

This clonotype was seen only a few times. The chain has TRBV12-3 or TRBV12-4 and TRBJ1-5; D call uncertain. CDR3 size: 12 residues. V lost 4 bases, J lost 7 bases, and 8 bases lay in between. CDR3 sequence (DNA): TGTGCCAGCAGTTACTCGGGGCAGCCCCAGCATTTT. Encoded protein: CASSYSGQPQHF.